The entry that follows covers one T cell receptor (beta chain) sequence. The sample is drawn from a study of blood T cell repertoires in COVID-19. Across the whole study: The United States, Italy and Spain supplied acute and convalescent COVID-19 samples. T cells, B-cell-depleted T cells, or PBMCs provided the cDNA or gDNA that served as material.

Per the study methods: The assay estimated nucleated cells by amplifying reference gene primers. Method: immunoSEQ multiplex PCR; TCRdb's copy keeps in-frame clones and lacks some. Clone size and the V and J calls come from that table; the DNA yielded D and trimming. The profile shows approximately 150,000 clones, approximately 89% of them singletons. This sequence originates from a human donor in a cohort sampled during active COVID-19. Source material: peripheral blood.

In DNA, the CDR3 is TGTGCCAGCAGCCCCGGGACAGGGTACATGAACACTGAAGCTTTCTTT. Translated, it gives CASSPGTGYMNTEAFF. The chain carries TRBV7-9 and TRBJ1-1, with 9 bases lining up with TRBD1. Germline trimming cut 5 bases from V and 0 bases from J; bases unmatched to any gene: 7. The CDR3 sequence is 16 residues long. Germline assignment: CDR1 SEHNR and CDR2 FQNEAQ (reference sequence).